This is a list of T cell receptor beta chains from one sample in a study of shared clonotypes between healthy human individuals. The assay was immunoSEQ multiplex PCR, and TCRdb's table has in-frame clones only and misses some. The table records about 2 million clones, about 95% of them present only once. The source material was naive CD8+ T cells sorted from blood. Every receptor here comes from a young man in good health. Each CDR3 is given with its conserved first and last residue. The order of the fields is clone size, J gene, D gene, V gene, CDR3 DNA, CDR3 protein. A D gene is named only where the DNA matches it firmly. Clone size is stated in some rows and not others, as once, few, many or a class when expanded.

once | TRBJ2-7 | . | TRBV5-6 | TGTGCCAGCAGCCTGGGACTGGAGAACTACGAGCAGTACTTC | CASSLGLENYEQYF
. | TRBJ2-5 | TRBD1 | TRBV19 | TGTGCCAGTAGTAGGGACAGGGAAGGAGAGACCCAGTACTTC | CASSRDREGETQYF
. | TRBJ1-1 | TRBD1 | TRBV27 | TGTGCCAGCAGTTGGGCAGGGGGCACTGAAGCTTTCTTT | CASSWAGGTEAFF
. | TRBJ1-5 | TRBD1 | TRBV10-3 | TGTGCCATCAGTGATAGGACAGGGGATGGTAGAGCCCAGCATTTT | CAISDRTGDGRAQHF
. | TRBJ2-5 | TRBD2 | TRBV5-1 | TGCGCCAGCAGCGAGGGAAGCGGGGGAGGACAAGAGACCCAGTACTTC | CASSEGSGGGQETQYF
. | TRBJ1-2 | . | TRBV4-2 | TGTGCCAGCAGCCAACCGGACATCCTGGGCTACACCTTC | CASSQPDILGYTF
. | TRBJ2-2 | . | TRBV11-2 | TGTGCCAGCAGCCACCCGGGGGGACAGAACACCGGGGAGCTGTTTTTT | CASSHPGGQNTGELFF
once | TRBJ2-1 | . | TRBV4-1 | TGCGCCAGCAGCCAACAGGGAGGTCACAATGAGCAGTTCTTC | CASSQQGGHNEQFF
. | TRBJ2-1 | TRBD2 | TRBV9 | TGTGCCAGCAGCGTAGCTTTGGCTAGCGGGGGGGGACCCTACAATGAGCAGTTCTTC | CASSVALASGGGPYNEQFF
. | TRBJ2-1 | . | TRBV11-1 | TGTGCCAGCAGGGATATCTACAATGAGCAGTTCTTC | CASRDIYNEQFF
once | TRBJ1-1 | . | TRBV7-6 | TGTGCCAGCAGCTTACGTACCGGGACAACTAACACTGAAGCTTTCTTT | CASSLRTGTTNTEAFF
. | TRBJ2-4 | . | TRBV28 | TGTGCCAGCAGCCGTCATAGCGACAGCATTCAGTACTTC | CASSRHSDSIQYF
. | TRBJ2-1 | TRBD2 | TRBV7-8 | TGTGCCAGCAGCCCCGGACTAGCGGGTTCGGGGGGCCATGAGCAGTTCTTC | CASSPGLAGSGGHEQFF
. | TRBJ2-1 | TRBD2 | TRBV7-9 | TGTGCCAGCAGCTTAACGGGTAGCGGGTCGGCCGAGCAGTTCTTC | CASSLTGSGSAEQFF
. | TRBJ1-1 | . | TRBV7-9 | TGTGCCAGCAGCTCGGGGGGGACTGAAGCTTTCTTT | CASSSGGTEAFF
. | TRBJ1-4 | . | TRBV7-9 | TGTGCCAGCAGCTCCACCTTATGGGGCGCGAATGAAAAACTGTTTTTT | CASSSTLWGANEKLFF
. | TRBJ1-1 | . | TRBV7-9 | TGTGCCAGCAGCTTCAAACACCCGAACACTGAAGCTTTCTTT | CASSFKHPNTEAFF
few | TRBJ2-3 | TRBD1 | TRBV9 | TGTGCCAGCAGCGAGGGGGGACAGGACACAGATACGCAGTATTTT | CASSEGGQDTDTQYF
. | TRBJ2-5 | . | TRBV4-1 | TGCGCCAGCAGCCAAGTAGGGCTTGAGACCCAGTACTTC | CASSQVGLETQYF
. | TRBJ1-2 | TRBD1 | TRBV10-3 | TGTGCCATCAGCGAAGGGACAGGGTACTATGGCTACACCTTC | CAISEGTGYYGYTF
. | TRBJ2-7 | . | TRBV6-1 | TGTGCCAGCAGTGCGTCCAGGGACGAGCAGTACTTC | CASSASRDEQYF
. | TRBJ2-1 | . | TRBV7-2 | TGTGCCAGCAGCTTAGTCTTGTGGGACAATGAGCAGTTCTTC | CASSLVLWDNEQFF
. | TRBJ1-1 | . | TRBV7-6 | TGTGCCAGCAGTCGGCCTGACAGCGAGATGAACACTGAAGCTTTCTTT | CASSRPDSEMNTEAFF
. | TRBJ1-2 | . | TRBV4-1 | TGCGCCAGCAGCCCCCAAGTCTCAGACCTCTATGGCTACACCTTC | CASSPQVSDLYGYTF
. | TRBJ2-1 | . | TRBV7-2 | TGTGCCAGCACCCTTGACTGGACGAGCTCCTACAATGAGCAGTTCTTC | CASTLDWTSSYNEQFF